This T cell receptor (beta chain) came from a study of early T cells in non-severe SARS-CoV-2 infection. Study-level information: Whole-blood bulk RNA, unsorted, was sequenced, and chains were unpaired.

With 2 bases removed from V and 3 bases from J, the gap between germline ends came to 10 bases. The germline CDR1 and CDR2 sequences are SQVTM and ANQGSEA. The CDR3 sequence is 14 residues long. This clonotype appeared many times. Its antigen is undetermined. Study outcomes and limitations: A preference for anti-spike CD8 responses marked VDJdb matching, which missed private and CD4 specificities.

Individual cDNA molecules were tagged with unique molecular identifiers, the study reported. TCRdb called the 5' RACE reads again in MiXCR, with one record for every CDR3 protein. The table shows about 49,000 distinct CDR3 sequences, with 12% occurring only once. The sequenced sample was whole blood. The source of this sequence is an adult who was a healthcare worker with PCR-confirmed SARS-CoV-2 infection or an uninfected control (not recorded which). This sequence joins TRBV29-1 and TRBJ1-4; D uncertain. The CDR3 protein is CSVERPGSNEKLFF. The DNA for the CDR3 is TGCAGCGTTGAAAGGCCAGGTTCTAATGAAAAACTGTTTTTT.